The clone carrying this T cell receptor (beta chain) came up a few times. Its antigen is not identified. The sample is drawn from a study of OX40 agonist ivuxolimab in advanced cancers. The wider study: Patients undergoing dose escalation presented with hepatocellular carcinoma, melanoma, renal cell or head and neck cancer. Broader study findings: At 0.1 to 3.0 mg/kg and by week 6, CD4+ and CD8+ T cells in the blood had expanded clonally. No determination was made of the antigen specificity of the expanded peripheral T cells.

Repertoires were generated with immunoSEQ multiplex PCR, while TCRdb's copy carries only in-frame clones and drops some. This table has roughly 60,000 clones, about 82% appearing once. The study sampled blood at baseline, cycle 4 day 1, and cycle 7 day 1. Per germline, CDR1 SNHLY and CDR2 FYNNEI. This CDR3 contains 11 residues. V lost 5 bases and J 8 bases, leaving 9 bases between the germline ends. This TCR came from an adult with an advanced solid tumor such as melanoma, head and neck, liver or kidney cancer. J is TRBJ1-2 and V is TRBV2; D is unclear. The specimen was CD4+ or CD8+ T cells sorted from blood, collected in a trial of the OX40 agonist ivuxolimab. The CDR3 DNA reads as TGTGCCAGCAGTTCCCTTGCCGGCTACACCTTC. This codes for CASSSLAGYTF.